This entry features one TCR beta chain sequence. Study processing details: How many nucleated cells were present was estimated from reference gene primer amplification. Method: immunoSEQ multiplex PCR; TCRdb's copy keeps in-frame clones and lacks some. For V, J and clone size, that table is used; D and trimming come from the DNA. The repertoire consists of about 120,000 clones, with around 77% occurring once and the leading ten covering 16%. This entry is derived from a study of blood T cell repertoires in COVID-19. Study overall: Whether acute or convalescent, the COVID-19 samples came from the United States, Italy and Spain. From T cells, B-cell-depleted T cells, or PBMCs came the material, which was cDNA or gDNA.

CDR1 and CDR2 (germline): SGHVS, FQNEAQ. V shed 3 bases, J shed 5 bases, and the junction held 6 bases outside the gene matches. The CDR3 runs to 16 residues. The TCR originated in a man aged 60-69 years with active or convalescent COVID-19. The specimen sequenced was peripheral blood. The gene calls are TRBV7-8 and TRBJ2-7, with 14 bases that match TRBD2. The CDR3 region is CASSFGLAGGRNEQYF. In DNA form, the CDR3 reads TGTGCCAGCAGCTTCGGACTAGCGGGAGGAAGGAACGAGCAGTACTTC.